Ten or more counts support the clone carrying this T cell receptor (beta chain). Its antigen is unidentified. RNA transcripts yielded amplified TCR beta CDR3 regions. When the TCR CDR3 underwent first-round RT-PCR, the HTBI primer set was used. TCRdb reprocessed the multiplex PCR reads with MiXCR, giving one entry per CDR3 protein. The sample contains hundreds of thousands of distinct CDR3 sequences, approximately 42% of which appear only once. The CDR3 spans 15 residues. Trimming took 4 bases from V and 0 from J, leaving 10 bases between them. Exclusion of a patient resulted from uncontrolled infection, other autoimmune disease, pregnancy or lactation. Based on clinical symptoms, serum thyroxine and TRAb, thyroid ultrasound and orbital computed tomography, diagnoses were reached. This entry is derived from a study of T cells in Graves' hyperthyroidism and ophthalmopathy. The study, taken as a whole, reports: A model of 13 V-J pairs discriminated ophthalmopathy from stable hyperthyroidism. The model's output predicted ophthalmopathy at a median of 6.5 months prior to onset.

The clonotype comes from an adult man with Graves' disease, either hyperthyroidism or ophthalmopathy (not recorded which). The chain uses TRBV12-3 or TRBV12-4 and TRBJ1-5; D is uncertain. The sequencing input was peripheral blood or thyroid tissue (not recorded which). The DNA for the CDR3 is TGTGCCAGCAGTTCGAGATCGGGTAGCAATCAGCCCCAGCATTTT. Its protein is CASSSRSGSNQPQHF.